This T cell receptor (beta chain) emerged from a study of blood T cell repertoires in COVID-19. On the study more broadly: Sample material is recorded as cDNA or gDNA derived from T cells, B-cell-depleted T cells, or PBMCs.

There are 14 residues in the CDR3. Trimming took 5 bases from V and 7 from J, leaving 12 bases between them. Germline CDR1 MNHEY, CDR2 SMNVEV (reference sequence). Original processing methods: Counts of nucleated cells, estimated from reference gene primer amplification, were obtained. Produced via immunoSEQ multiplex PCR; TCRdb's table is partial and in-frame only. V and J calls and clone size are copied from that table; D and trimming were computed from the DNA. The sample includes about 430,000 clones, 85% to 90% of them seen just once. Enrolled during active infection, Seattle patients were then followed longitudinally.

The chain carries TRBV27 and TRBJ1-6, with a possible D match to TRBD1 (6 bases). Sequencing was carried out using peripheral blood. The sequence derives from a man in his late teens or twenties with COVID-19, enrolled during active disease. CDR3 in DNA: TGTGCCAGCAGTCCGGGACAACTCAATTCACCCCTCCACTTT. Translation gives CASSPGQLNSPLHF.